Listed here are 28 T cell receptor beta chains from one sample, sequenced in a study of T-cell memory formation after mild COVID-19. TCRdb called the 5' RACE reads again in MiXCR, with one record for every CDR3 protein. The profile shows roughly 400,000 distinct CDR3 sequences, approximately 25% of them singletons. The sequencing sample was made of PBMCs or a T cell subset sorted from them (not recorded which). All receptors derive from an adult woman who had mild COVID-19 (a few samples of this study predate the infection). Cell type and time point are not known.

This clonotype showed up just a few times. V usage is TRBV21-1 and J usage is TRBJ2-5. TRBV21-1 constitutes a pseudogene. The CDR3 runs to 13 residues. The CDR3 protein is CASSRAPGETQYF. In DNA form, the CDR3 reads TGTGCCAGCAGCAGAGCGCCAGGAGAGACCCAGTACTTC.

This clonotype appeared a few times. The rearrangement uses TRBV5-1 and TRBJ2-7; TRBD2 matches 13 bases. Germline values: CDR1 SGHRS, CDR2 YFSETQ. The ends lost 4 bases at V and 6 bases at J; junction bases unmatched: 13. The CDR3 runs 17 residues. CDR3 coding DNA: TGCGCCAGCAGCCTGGGACTAGCGGGGCCTTCTGTCTCCGAGCAGTACTTC. Its protein product is CASSLGLAGPSVSEQYF.

V gene TRBV29-1 combines with J gene TRBJ1-5; D ambiguous. Trimming left V 6 bases short and J 3 bases short, with 12 bases between. The CDR3 covers 13 residues. Germline-derived CDR1 and CDR2 are SQVTM and ANQGSEA. CDR3 bases: TGCAGCGTCCATGACGGTCACAATCAGCCCCAGCATTTT. Translating it yields CSVHDGHNQPQHF.

The J gene is TRBJ1-3, the V gene TRBV7-2; D is possibly TRBD1 (6 bases). V lost 4 bases and J lost 2, with 9 bases in between. This CDR3 spans 14 amino acids. Germline CDR1 is SGHTA and CDR2 is FQGNSA. The chain's CDR3 is CASSSTGPGNTIYF. In DNA, the CDR3 is TGTGCCAGCAGCTCCACAGGGCCTGGAAACACCATATATTTT.

This chain connects TRBV20-1 to TRBJ2-5; TRBD1 aligns across 11 bases. Unmatched junction bases numbered 6, after V lost 5 bases and J lost 4 bases. This CDR3 spans 14 amino acids. Germline V gene lookup returns CDR1 DFQATT and CDR2 SNEGSKA (reference sequence). The DNA for the CDR3 is TGCAGTGCTCGGGACAGGGGGAAGATAGAGACCCAGTACTTC. Its translation: CSARDRGKIETQYF.

In its sample, this clonotype was seen a few times. This chain joins TRBV20-1 and TRBJ2-3, with TRBD1 as a possible D gene (6 bases). Germline CDR1 is DFQATT and CDR2 is SNEGSKA (reference sequence). The CDR3 consists of 16 residues. V was trimmed by 4 bases and J by 0 bases, leaving 17 bases between them. Written as DNA, the CDR3 is TGCAGTGCTACTGACAGGCGAATATCTAGCACAGATACGCAGTATTTT. Amino acid sequence: CSATDRRISSTDTQYF.

V and J are TRBV5-5 and TRBJ1-2; unclear D gene. The germline V gene encodes CDR1 SGHKS and CDR2 YYEKEE (reference sequence). This CDR3 has 13 amino acids. V was shortened by 1 base and J by 4 bases, with 8 bases between the two germline ends. CDR3 sequence: CASSLNGLYGYTF. As DNA, the CDR3 is TGTGCCAGCAGCTTGAACGGGCTCTATGGCTACACCTTC.

The chain joins TRBV5-1 to TRBJ2-1; 9 nucleotides agree with TRBD2. Germline CDR1 SGHRS, CDR2 YFSETQ. With V trimmed by 4 bases and J by 7 bases, 9 bases remained unmatched. The CDR3 contains 15 residues. CDR3 protein: CASSPTSGAGNEQFF. The DNA of the CDR3 is TGCGCCAGCAGCCCGACTAGCGGTGCGGGGAATGAGCAGTTCTTC.

This clonotype has ten or more counts. The J gene is TRBJ2-3, the V gene TRBV12-5, with no clear D. The CDR3 runs 12 residues. Looked up from germline, CDR1 is LGHNT and CDR2 is FRNRAP. V gave up 6 bases and J gave up 0 bases, with 4 bases separating them. The CDR3 region has the DNA TGTGCTAGTGGGGGGAGCACAGATACGCAGTATTTT. This gives the protein CASGGSTDTQYF.

This chain joins TRBV19 and TRBJ1-2; D is possibly TRBD1 (5 bases). Trimming shortened V by 6 bases and J by 1 base, and 18 bases separated the two germline ends. There are 16 residues in the CDR3. Looked up from germline, CDR1 is LNHDA and CDR2 is SQIVND (reference sequence). CDR3 nucleotide sequence: TGTGCCAGTAGGGCCTGGGGCAGGGCAGATAACTATGGCTACACCTTC. Protein: CASRAWGRADNYGYTF.

This chain joins TRBV24-1 and TRBJ2-6, with TRBD1 matching 8 bases. Unmatched junction bases numbered 9, after V lost 3 bases and J lost 0 bases. Germline CDR1 and CDR2: KGHDR and SFDVKD. The CDR3 length is 19 residues. The CDR3 region has the DNA TGTGCCACCAGTGATACGGACAGGGATGGAGACTCTGGGGCCAACGTCCTGACTTTC. This codes for CATSDTDRDGDSGANVLTF.

This clonotype was seen a few times. V usage is TRBV7-9 and J usage is TRBJ2-1; no clear D gene. This CDR3 has 12 amino acids. The V end lost 1 base, the J end lost 10 bases, and 8 bases lay between the germline ends. Germline assignment: CDR1 SEHNR and CDR2 FQNEAQ (reference sequence). DNA of the CDR3: TGTGCCAGCAGCTTAGGGGCGGCAGAGCAGTTCTTC. Residues: CASSLGAAEQFF.

This clonotype was counted a few times. This chain joins TRBV29-1 and TRBJ2-7; no reliable D call. Trimming cost V 4 bases and J 5 bases, with 9 bases left between them. The CDR3 loop spans 11 amino acids. CDR1 and CDR2 from the germline V gene are SQVTM and ANQGSEA. For the CDR3, the DNA is TGCAGCGTTGCTAGGACGGACGAGCAGTACTTC. This encodes CSVARTDEQYF.

This sequence joins TRBV18 and TRBJ1-5; no clear D gene. The CDR3 has 14 residues. Trimming took off 6 bases at V and 6 bases at J, with 15 bases between the two ends. Germline-derived CDR1 and CDR2 are KGHSH and LQKENI. The CDR3 reads CASSSGLGSQPQHF. CDR3 DNA sequence: TGTGCCAGCTCGTCGGGTTTGGGGTCTCAGCCCCAGCATTTT.

This clonotype was recorded many times. The genes are TRBV18 and TRBJ2-7, with 9 bases that match TRBD1. V gave up 2 bases and J gave up 3 bases; unmatched junction bases: 2. Per germline, CDR1 KGHSH and CDR2 LQKENI. CDR3 length: 14 amino acids. DNA for the CDR3: TGTGCCAGCTCACCAAGGACAGGGGACTACGAGCAGTACTTC. It specifies CASSPRTGDYEQYF.

In its sample, this clonotype was seen a few times. DNA of the CDR3: TGCGCCAGCAGCGCCGGGACCCAGAGCACAGATACGCAGTATTTT. Protein sequence: CASSAGTQSTDTQYF. The chain has TRBV5-1 and TRBJ2-3; D is tentatively TRBD1 or TRBD2 (5 bases each). Germline lookup yields CDR1 SGHRS and CDR2 YFSETQ. The CDR3 is 15 amino acids. V lost 4 bases and J 0 bases, leaving 12 bases between the germline ends. Full variable domain (missing parts from reference TRBV5-1 and TRBJ2-3): KAGVTQTPRYLIKTRGQQVTLSCSPISGHRSVSWYQQTPGQGLQFLFEYFSETQRNKGNFPGRFSGRQFSNSRSEMNVSTLELGDSALYLCASSAGTQSTDTQYFGPGTRLTVL.

The rearrangement links TRBV15 to TRBJ1-5; D is unclear. There are 14 residues in the CDR3. Germline loops: CDR1 LNHNV, CDR2 YYDKDF (reference sequence). V was trimmed by 0 bases and J by 9 bases, leaving 12 bases between them. In DNA, the CDR3 is TGTGCCACCAGCAGAGATATGGGCCAATGGCCCCAGCATTTT. It specifies CATSRDMGQWPQHF.

This clonotype has more than one count but fewer than ten. The chain joins TRBV4-1 to TRBJ2-7, with TRBD1 matching over 7 bases. Germline V gene lookup returns CDR1 MGHRA and CDR2 YSYEKL. Trimming cost V 3 bases and J 0 bases; bases outside gene matches: 14. There are 18 residues in the CDR3. The CDR3 DNA is TGCGCCAGCAGCCAGGTCCGGGGTTCCGGGACAGTCTCCTACGAGCAGTACTTC. This encodes CASSQVRGSGTVSYEQYF.

The V call is TRBV5-1, the J call TRBJ2-5, with 11 bases matching TRBD1. Germline-derived CDR1 and CDR2 are SGHRS and YFSETQ. This CDR3 is 15 amino acids long. The trim removed 3 bases at V and 5 bases at J, leaving 6 bases unmatched. The CDR3 sequence: CASSSRTGGYETQYF. The CDR3 coding sequence is TGCGCCAGCAGCTCAAGGACAGGGGGCTACGAGACCCAGTACTTC.

The sample holds a few counts of this clonotype. This sequence joins TRBV6-2 or TRBV6-3 and TRBJ2-7, with D unresolved. In germline, CDR1 is MNHEY, CDR2 SVGEGT. CDR3 length: 14 residues. V gave up 8 bases and J gave up 4 bases, with 18 bases separating them. CDR3 in DNA: TGTGCCAGCGGAAGGAAACACGATACTTACGAGCAGTACTTC. This gives the protein CASGRKHDTYEQYF.

This clonotype was observed a handful of times. This chain links TRBV30 with TRBJ1-5, with no clear D. The CDR3 extends over 15 amino acids. Deletions cut 5 bases from V and 1 base from J, with 15 bases between. Looked up from germline, CDR1 is GTSNPN and CDR2 is SVGIG (reference sequence). The CDR3 is CAWSGGPLSNQPQHF. The DNA of the CDR3 is TGTGCCTGGTCAGGTGGGCCACTAAGCAATCAGCCCCAGCATTTT.

This clonotype has a handful of counts. The rearrangement links TRBV3-1 to TRBJ1-1; D remains unclear. Per the germline V gene, CDR1 is LGHDT and CDR2 is YNNKEL (reference sequence). V was shortened by 1 base and J by 0 bases, with 6 bases between the two germline ends. The CDR3 runs to 14 residues. The CDR3 spells CASSQVLMNTEAFF. CDR3 coding DNA: TGTGCCAGCAGCCAAGTTTTGATGAACACTGAAGCTTTCTTT.

This clonotype appeared a single time. The chain uses TRBV4-1 and TRBJ2-5, with 7 bases fitting TRBD2. The CDR3 is 15 residues long. Germline CDR1 reads MGHRA; CDR2 reads YSYEKL. Trimming took 0 bases from V and 2 from J; bases not matched to a gene: 3. CDR3 amino acids: CASSQDWGGQETQYF. The DNA for the CDR3 is TGCGCCAGCAGCCAAGATTGGGGGGGACAAGAGACCCAGTACTTC.

The V gene is TRBV5-1, the J gene TRBJ2-1; the D is unclear. CDR1 and CDR2 from the germline V gene are SGHRS and YFSETQ. The CDR3 is 15 amino acids. The ends were cut back, 0 bases at V and 6 bases at J, with 13 bases in the middle. CDR3 amino acids: CASSLARTVGNEQFF. In nucleotides, the CDR3 is TGCGCCAGCAGCTTGGCCAGAACGGTCGGCAATGAGCAGTTCTTC. The full variable domain, in which reference TRBV5-1 and TRBJ2-1 provide the parts outside the CDR3, is KAGVTQTPRYLIKTRGQQVTLSCSPISGHRSVSWYQQTPGQGLQFLFEYFSETQRNKGNFPGRFSGRQFSNSRSEMNVSTLELGDSALYLCASSLARTVGNEQFFGPGTRLTVL.

This clonotype was detected many times. The DNA for the CDR3 is TGTGCCAGCAGCTTAAGGGGGGGGGCTGGCAATCAGCCCCAGCATTTT. Encoded protein: CASSLRGGAGNQPQHF. The chain recombines TRBV7-2 with TRBJ1-5; a possible D gene is TRBD1 (6 bases). This CDR3 is built from 16 residues. Trimming took 2 bases from V and 2 from J, leaving 13 bases between them. Germline loops: CDR1 SGHTA, CDR2 FQGNSA.

The rearrangement uses TRBV7-2 and TRBJ2-3, with TRBD1 identical over 8 bases. Unmatched junction bases numbered 13, after V lost 4 bases and J lost 4 bases. CDR3 length: 17 residues. From germline, CDR1 is SGHTA and CDR2 FQGNSA. This chain's CDR3 is CASSSGQGRARSDTQYF. In nucleotides, the CDR3 is TGTGCCAGCAGCTCAGGACAGGGCAGGGCACGATCAGATACGCAGTATTTT.

The chain joins TRBV20-1 to TRBJ1-4; D ambiguous. The CDR3 is made up of 15 amino acids. V shed 1 base and J shed 0 bases, with 9 bases lying between them. CDR1 is DFQATT, CDR2 SNEGSKA, per germline (reference sequence). In DNA form, the CDR3 reads TGCAGTGCTAGAGGGGTAGATGCAACTAATGAAAAACTGTTTTTT. Translated, it gives CSARGVDATNEKLFF.

This clonotype was detected many times. The chain joins TRBV6-6 to TRBJ2-3; tentatively, D is TRBD2 (6 bases). The CDR3 is 13 residues long. Germline-derived CDR1 and CDR2 are MNHNY and SVGAGI (reference sequence). The V and J ends lost 7 bases and 1 base respectively, with 9 bases between them. The CDR3 sequence: CASTQRGTDTQYF. The CDR3 bases are TGTGCCAGCACACAGCGGGGCACAGATACGCAGTATTTT.